This T cell receptor beta chain was profiled in a study of T cell changes during pregnancy in multiple sclerosis. Trimming shortened V by 5 bases and J by 5 bases, and 15 bases separated the two germline ends. Germline lookup yields CDR1 LNHDA and CDR2 SQIVND (reference sequence). The CDR3 loop spans 14 amino acids. Sequenced by immunoSEQ multiplex PCR; TCRdb stores in-frame clones only, minus some. Of roughly 39,000 clones in the sample, approximately 91% were seen once. The receptor comes from a female donor with multiple sclerosis, enrolled in a pregnancy study. The specimen comprised CD8+ T cells from peripheral blood mononuclear cells, sampled after pregnancy. V and J are TRBV19 and TRBJ1-1, with D maybe TRBD1 (5 bases). The CDR3 nucleotides are TGTGCCAGTAGTTTCTTCGGGGGGGATACTGAAGCTTTCTTT. As protein: CASSFFGGDTEAFF.